Listed below are T cell receptor beta chains from one sample, sequenced in a study of blood T cell repertoires in COVID-19. Sequencing used immunoSEQ multiplex PCR; TCRdb keeps in-frame clones, though not all of them. The sample yields about 400,000 clones, approximately 86% seen once. The material sequenced was peripheral blood. The receptor source for this set is a human donor in a cohort sampled during active COVID-19. Each CDR3 is given without its conserved first and last residue.

j_gene: TRBJ1-3
v_gene: TRBV5-1
CDR3aa: ASSLGEAGNTIY

j_gene: TRBJ2-1
v_gene: TRBV4-2
CDR3aa: ASGGVEIGQF

j_gene: TRBJ2-7
v_gene: TRBV3-1/TRBV3-2
CDR3aa: ASSQDISSGEQY

j_gene: TRBJ2-5
v_gene: TRBV30
CDR3aa: AWSEAGLETQY

j_gene: TRBJ2-7
v_gene: TRBV9
CDR3aa: ASSPRSASYEQY

j_gene: TRBJ1-3
v_gene: TRBV5-1
CDR3aa: ASSFTGAGNTIY

j_gene: TRBJ2-7
v_gene: TRBV7-6
CDR3aa: ASSPAVGGRASLYEQY

j_gene: TRBJ1-1
v_gene: TRBV7-9
CDR3aa: ASSLSAVNTEAF

j_gene: TRBJ1-1
v_gene: TRBV6-5
CDR3aa: ASTIGTENTEAF

j_gene: TRBJ1-5
v_gene: TRBV28
CDR3aa: ASSYPTDSNQPQH

j_gene: TRBJ1-2
v_gene: TRBV4-1
CDR3aa: ASSQDIGSGWSYGYT

j_gene: TRBJ2-2
v_gene: TRBV5-1
CDR3aa: ASSVGPASNTGELF

j_gene: TRBJ2-5
v_gene: TRBV28
CDR3aa: ASSLLGRAETQY

j_gene: TRBJ1-1
v_gene: TRBV18
CDR3aa: ASSPSGVNTEAF

j_gene: TRBJ1-2
v_gene: TRBV5-1
CDR3aa: ASSLQTSGFGYGYT

j_gene: TRBJ2-3
v_gene: TRBV10-3
CDR3aa: AISEIEGASTQY

j_gene: TRBJ2-5
v_gene: TRBV5-1
CDR3aa: ASSHPDRVQETQY

j_gene: TRBJ2-1
v_gene: TRBV2
CDR3aa: ASSEGRERNEQF

j_gene: TRBJ1-2
v_gene: TRBV15
CDR3aa: ATSSQETGVGYT

j_gene: TRBJ2-7
v_gene: TRBV28
CDR3aa: ASSLSRAREQY

j_gene: TRBJ1-1
v_gene: TRBV7-9
CDR3aa: ASQQGYTEAF

j_gene: TRBJ1-2
v_gene: TRBV28
CDR3aa: ASSLSEVRGYT

j_gene: TRBJ1-2
v_gene: TRBV6-5
CDR3aa: ASSRDREDYGYT

j_gene: TRBJ2-3
v_gene: TRBV7-3
CDR3aa: ASSLLAGDTQY

j_gene: TRBJ2-7
v_gene: TRBV9
CDR3aa: ASGQTSYEQY

j_gene: TRBJ2-1
v_gene: TRBV7-3
CDR3aa: ASSRTSGVNEQF

j_gene: TRBJ1-5
v_gene: TRBV6-5
CDR3aa: ASSLDRNQPQH

j_gene: TRBJ2-3
v_gene: TRBV25-1
CDR3aa: ASETGSPDTQY

j_gene: TRBJ1-3
v_gene: TRBV7-2
CDR3aa: ASSLAVSGNTIY

j_gene: TRBJ2-1
v_gene: TRBV9
CDR3aa: ASTGNLAPDEQF

j_gene: TRBJ2-3
v_gene: TRBV3-1/TRBV3-2
CDR3aa: ASSRAGGGTDTQY

j_gene: TRBJ2-7
v_gene: TRBV28
CDR3aa: ASTVTRAEGGYEQY

j_gene: TRBJ2-3
v_gene: TRBV7-3
CDR3aa: ASSLDQRGDGDTQY

j_gene: TRBJ1-1
v_gene: TRBV7-3
CDR3aa: ASSLNLPGTEAF

j_gene: TRBJ2-2
v_gene: TRBV6-1
CDR3aa: ASSEEEGAGQTGELF

j_gene: TRBJ1-1
v_gene: TRBV19
CDR3aa: ASSHRDTEAF

j_gene: TRBJ1-1
v_gene: TRBV2
CDR3aa: ASEDRNTEAF

j_gene: TRBJ2-7
v_gene: TRBV28
CDR3aa: ASSLPRGQGKQY

j_gene: TRBJ2-5
v_gene: TRBV15
CDR3aa: ATSRDRRPLQETQY

j_gene: TRBJ1-2
v_gene: TRBV28
CDR3aa: ASSAANRLYYGYT

j_gene: TRBJ1-6
v_gene: TRBV6-5
CDR3aa: ASSYRDMGNSPLH

j_gene: TRBJ1-2
v_gene: TRBV2
CDR3aa: ASSDPQGQGYT

j_gene: TRBJ1-2
v_gene: TRBV6-1
CDR3aa: ASSAFGQGGNYGYT

j_gene: TRBJ2-7
v_gene: TRBV3-1/TRBV3-2
CDR3aa: ASSKWTPSSYEQY

j_gene: TRBJ1-2
v_gene: TRBV30
CDR3aa: AWSRGNYGYT